This T cell receptor beta chain was obtained from a study of T cell responses to AZD1222 COVID-19 vaccine. Profiling relied on immunoSEQ multiplex PCR, and the TCRdb table lists in-frame clones only, not all of them. The sample gives 86,000 or so clones, roughly nine tenths of which show up once; 2% to 2.5% is in the top ten. Study-wide findings and caveats: Every sample of the repertoires postdated the peak T cell response. Spike-specific TCR breadth rose after two AZD1222 doses, and depth rose as well. Dominant CD4 TCR responses targeted spike regions 160-218 and 743-854.

Turning to this clone: Its antigen remains unknown.

Germline values: CDR1 MGHRA, CDR2 YSYEKL. With 0 bases removed from V and 5 bases from J, the gap between germline ends came to 8 bases. The CDR3 is 15 amino acids. V and J are TRBV4-1 and TRBJ1-6; D is ambiguous. This receptor was identified in an adult in good health. This specimen consisted of peripheral blood, obtained on day 0 of AZD1222 vaccination. CDR3 sequence: CASSQEGRDNSPLHF. The CDR3 coding sequence is TGCGCCAGCAGCCAAGAGGGGAGGGATAATTCACCCCTCCACTTT.